This T cell receptor (beta chain) stems from a study of Graves' ophthalmopathy and Graves' hyperthyroidism. Germline CDR1 SGHVS, CDR2 FQNEAQ. The CDR3 is 16 amino acids. Trimming left V 2 bases short and J 4 bases short, with 12 bases between. A duration under 3 months, NOSPECS ≥4, CAS ≥3 and moderate-to-severe activity characterized the donors with ophthalmopathy. Scientists amplified the TCR beta CDR3 regions from RNA transcripts. First-round RT-PCR employed HTBI primers, with a second-round multiplex PCR after it. TCRdb reprocessed the multiplex PCR reads via MiXCR and lists one record per CDR3 protein. The table lists about 660,000 distinct CDR3 sequences, about 41% of them singletons.

The TCR comes from an adult man with Graves' ophthalmopathy. The chain is built from TRBV7-8 and TRBJ2-6; D perhaps matches TRBD1 (6 bases). Input material: peripheral blood. The CDR3 nucleotides are TGTGCCAGCAGCTTACGGGCAGGGGTGGGGGCCAACGTCCTGACTTTC. This gives the protein CASSLRAGVGANVLTF. The full variable domain, its missing parts supplied by reference TRBV7-8 and TRBJ2-6, is GAGVSQSPRYKVAKRGQDVALRCDPISGHVSLFWYQQALGQGPEFLTYFQNEAQLDKSGLPSDRFFAERPEGSVSTLKIQRTQQEDSAVYLCASSLRAGVGANVLTFGAGSRLTVL.